In this sample, the clone carrying this TCR beta chain turned up a few times. This sample is part of a study of blood T cell repertoires in COVID-19. Study summary: Both acute and convalescent COVID-19 samples were obtained from the United States, Italy and Spain. PBMCs, B-cell-depleted T cells, or T cells were the source of the cDNA or gDNA that made up the material.

The ends were cut back, 4 bases at V and 0 bases at J, with 13 bases in the middle. From germline, CDR1 is SGHTA and CDR2 FQGNSA. This CDR3 is built from 17 residues. Clones were sequenced by immunoSEQ multiplex PCR, and TCRdb holds only the in-frame ones, with some missing. The repertoire consists of about 220,000 clones, with more than 70% occurring once and the leading ten covering approximately 4%. The sample was peripheral blood. The clonotype originates from an elderly woman with acute or convalescent COVID-19. The chain carries TRBV7-2 and TRBJ2-6; a possible D gene is TRBD2 (5 bases). The CDR3 DNA is TGTGCCAGCAGCTCAACTGGGAGTAGCTCTGGGGCCAACGTCCTGACTTTC. Translation gives CASSSTGSSSGANVLTF. The whole variable domain, remainder taken from reference TRBV7-2 and TRBJ2-6, is GAGVSQSPSNKVTEKGKDVELRCDPISGHTALYWYRQSLGQGLEFLIYFQGNSAPDKSGLPSDRFSAERTGGSVSTLTIQRTQQEDSAVYLCASSSTGSSSGANVLTFGAGSRLTVL.